This is a list of T cell receptor beta chains from one sample in a study of blood T cell repertoires in COVID-19. Here immunoSEQ multiplex PCR was the method, and the copy in TCRdb shows in-frame clones only, minus some. The profile shows about 180,000 clones, around 80% of them singletons. The sample consisted of peripheral blood. The source is a woman older than 75 with COVID-19, enrolled during active disease. Both conserved end residues are part of each CDR3. A D gene is named only where the DNA matches it firmly. A row's size may be missing; if present it is once, few, many or a size class.

d_call: .
v_call: TRBV2
j_call: TRBJ1-2
cdr3_length: 19
clone_size: .
cdr3_aa: CASSGLTYPTVASHYGYTF
cdr3_nt: TGTGCCAGCAGTGGTTTAACGTATCCTACAGTCGCTAGCCACTATGGCTACACCTTC

d_call: .
v_call: TRBV5-1
j_call: TRBJ1-1
cdr3_length: 14
clone_size: once
cdr3_aa: CASSLETMGPEAFF
cdr3_nt: TGCGCCAGCAGCTTAGAAACGATGGGCCCTGAAGCTTTCTTT

d_call: TRBD2
v_call: TRBV4-1
j_call: TRBJ2-1
cdr3_length: 16
clone_size: .
cdr3_aa: CASSQDRIAGGNEQFF
cdr3_nt: TGCGCCAGCAGCCAAGATCGGATAGCGGGGGGGAATGAGCAGTTCTTC

d_call: .
v_call: TRBV6-2/TRBV6-3
j_call: TRBJ2-3
cdr3_length: 18
clone_size: .
cdr3_aa: CASSPWLPDRKSSDTQYF
cdr3_nt: TGTGCCAGCAGTCCCTGGCTACCCGACAGGAAAAGCTCAGATACGCAGTATTTT

d_call: TRBD1
v_call: TRBV29-1
j_call: TRBJ1-2
cdr3_length: 12
clone_size: .
cdr3_aa: CSADRGAYGYTF
cdr3_nt: TGCAGCGCCGACAGGGGGGCCTATGGCTACACCTTC

d_call: TRBD2
v_call: TRBV6-5
j_call: TRBJ2-3
cdr3_length: 15
clone_size: .
cdr3_aa: CASSRTSGSMDTQYF
cdr3_nt: TGTGCCAGCAGCCGGACTAGCGGGAGTATGGATACGCAGTATTTT

d_call: TRBD1
v_call: TRBV6-5
j_call: TRBJ1-1
cdr3_length: 14
clone_size: .
cdr3_aa: CASNIDRGDTEAFF
cdr3_nt: TGTGCCAGCAATATTGACAGGGGCGACACTGAAGCTTTCTTT

d_call: TRBD2
v_call: TRBV5-1
j_call: TRBJ2-2
cdr3_length: 18
clone_size: .
cdr3_aa: CASSLASGSGGSLGELFF
cdr3_nt: TGCGCCAGCAGCTTGGCCTCTGGTAGCGGGGGGTCGCTCGGGGAGCTGTTTTTT

d_call: .
v_call: TRBV21-1
j_call: TRBJ2-3
cdr3_length: 16
clone_size: .
cdr3_aa: CASSKCEGSSTDTQYF
cdr3_nt: TGTGCCAGCAGCAAATGTGAGGGCTCTAGCACAGATACGCAGTATTTT

d_call: TRBD2
v_call: TRBV7-7
j_call: TRBJ2-3
cdr3_length: 20
clone_size: .
cdr3_aa: CASSLGTSGGPLGSTDTQYF
cdr3_nt: TGTGCCAGCAGCTTGGGGACTAGCGGGGGGCCCTTAGGTAGCACAGATACGCAGTATTTT

d_call: .
v_call: TRBV28
j_call: TRBJ2-1
cdr3_length: 17
clone_size: .
cdr3_aa: CASRPPDGTGVNNEQFF
cdr3_nt: TGTGCCAGCAGACCCCCGGACGGGACGGGAGTCAACAATGAGCAGTTCTTC

d_call: .
v_call: TRBV7-2
j_call: TRBJ2-1
cdr3_length: 13
clone_size: .
cdr3_aa: CASSLGIGAQGFF
cdr3_nt: TGTGCCAGCAGCTTAGGCATAGGGGCTCAGGGGTTCTTC

d_call: TRBD2
v_call: TRBV19
j_call: TRBJ2-3
cdr3_length: 20
clone_size: .
cdr3_aa: CASSIRGGAGGRGSTDTQYF
cdr3_nt: TGTGCCAGTAGTATCCGGGGAGGAGCGGGAGGACGGGGGTCCACAGATACGCAGTATTTT

d_call: .
v_call: TRBV29-1
j_call: TRBJ2-3
cdr3_length: 16
clone_size: .
cdr3_aa: CSVVRLPGTSTDTQYF
cdr3_nt: TGCAGCGTTGTAAGACTCCCGGGGACTAGCACAGATACGCAGTATTTT

d_call: TRBD1
v_call: TRBV2
j_call: TRBJ1-1
cdr3_length: 13
clone_size: .
cdr3_aa: CASSYTTGGRLSF
cdr3_nt: TGTGCCAGCTCCTATACCACAGGGGGCCGCCTGAGTTTT

d_call: .
v_call: TRBV3-1/TRBV3-2
j_call: TRBJ2-1
cdr3_length: 13
clone_size: .
cdr3_aa: CARPDWPFNEQFF
cdr3_nt: TGTGCCAGGCCGGACTGGCCGTTCAATGAGCAGTTCTTC

d_call: TRBD1
v_call: TRBV5-1
j_call: TRBJ1-2
cdr3_length: 14
clone_size: .
cdr3_aa: CASSLEGAHYGYTF
cdr3_nt: TGCGCCAGCAGCTTGGAGGGGGCCCACTATGGCTACACCTTC

d_call: .
v_call: TRBV5-4
j_call: TRBJ1-2
cdr3_length: 13
clone_size: .
cdr3_aa: CASRPRVSGGYTF
cdr3_nt: TGTGCCAGCAGACCCAGGGTCTCAGGTGGCTACACCTTC

d_call: TRBD2
v_call: TRBV5-1
j_call: TRBJ2-1
cdr3_length: 18
clone_size: .
cdr3_aa: CASSLVLLAGSSGDEQFF
cdr3_nt: TGCGCCAGCAGCTTGGTCCTTTTAGCGGGATCATCAGGAGATGAGCAGTTCTTC

d_call: TRBD1
v_call: TRBV5-6
j_call: TRBJ2-5
cdr3_length: 13
clone_size: .
cdr3_aa: CASHDRGQETQYF
cdr3_nt: TGTGCCAGCCACGACAGGGGCCAAGAGACCCAGTACTTC

d_call: TRBD2
v_call: TRBV19
j_call: TRBJ2-1
cdr3_length: 15
clone_size: .
cdr3_aa: CASSLISGGYNEQFF
cdr3_nt: TGTGCCAGTAGTCTAATTAGCGGGGGGTACAATGAGCAGTTCTTC

d_call: TRBD2
v_call: TRBV27
j_call: TRBJ2-1
cdr3_length: 13
clone_size: .
cdr3_aa: CATLAGAYNEQFF
cdr3_nt: TGTGCCACCTTAGCGGGAGCCTACAATGAGCAGTTCTTC

d_call: .
v_call: TRBV7-2
j_call: TRBJ2-1
cdr3_length: 14
clone_size: .
cdr3_aa: CASSFRGNYNEQFF
cdr3_nt: TGTGCCAGCAGCTTCCGCGGTAACTACAATGAGCAGTTCTTC

d_call: .
v_call: TRBV30
j_call: TRBJ1-4
cdr3_length: 14
clone_size: .
cdr3_aa: CAWATGGFGEKLFF
cdr3_nt: TGTGCCTGGGCCACCGGGGGTTTCGGTGAAAAACTGTTTTTT

d_call: .
v_call: TRBV21-1
j_call: TRBJ2-7
cdr3_length: 15
clone_size: .
cdr3_aa: CASSPLRGDSYEQYF
cdr3_nt: TGTGCCAGCAGCCCCCTCAGGGGGGATTCCTACGAGCAGTACTTC

d_call: .
v_call: TRBV19
j_call: TRBJ1-2
cdr3_length: 12
clone_size: .
cdr3_aa: CASRTVNYGYTF
cdr3_nt: TGTGCCAGTAGGACAGTTAACTATGGCTACACCTTC

d_call: .
v_call: TRBV9
j_call: TRBJ1-1
cdr3_length: 14
clone_size: .
cdr3_aa: CASSVEPGGDEAFF
cdr3_nt: TGTGCCAGCAGCGTAGAACCGGGGGGAGACGAAGCTTTCTTT